This TCR beta chain was profiled in a study of cytomegalovirus exposure and HLA in healthy donors. Whole-study results and caveats: Researchers reported in a later analysis that common viral pathogens appeared linked to several top clusters.

This clone was recorded once. The antigen is undetermined. PCR employed 60 Vbeta and 13 Jbeta primers. Data came from immunoSEQ multiplex PCR; TCRdb stores just in-frame clones and leaves some out. The sample has more than 110,000 clones, roughly 80% seen once; the top ten hold about 3.8%. Germline lookup yields CDR1 SGHTA and CDR2 FQGNSA. The V gene lost 5 bases and the J gene lost 8 bases, with 18 bases spanning the gap. This CDR3 spans 14 amino acids. The sample taken for sequencing was PBMCs. This chain links TRBV7-2 with TRBJ1-2; D is uncertain. The TCR sequence derives from a man in his forties or fifties in good health and CMV-seropositive. The CDR3 nucleotides read TGTGCCAGCAGCCCTAGCCCAAGGCCGCGGGGCTACACCTTC. It yields the protein CASSPSPRPRGYTF.